The entry below describes one T cell receptor (beta chain). Its antigen is currently unknown. Authors of the study amplified TCR beta CDR3 regions from RNA transcripts. Primed by the HTBI set, a first-round RT-PCR was run on the TCR CDR3. One entry per CDR3 protein results from TCRdb running MiXCR on the multiplex PCR reads. The sample includes 600,000 or so distinct CDR3 sequences, around 42% of them seen just once. CDR3 length: 11 amino acids. Per the germline V gene, CDR1 is SNHLY and CDR2 is FYNNEI. V was shortened by 7 bases and J by 4 bases, with 7 bases between the two germline ends. These data come from a study of T cells in Graves' hyperthyroidism and ophthalmopathy. General observations from the study: Blood also held most thyroid clonotypes expanded beyond 0.001.

V usage is TRBV2 and J usage is TRBJ1-2; no reliable D call. The receptor was isolated from a young woman with Graves' hyperthyroidism. The specimen was peripheral blood or thyroid tissue (not recorded which). The CDR3 loop is CASIRLYGYTF. In nucleotides, the CDR3 is TGTGCCAGCATACGGCTCTATGGCTACACCTTC.